This T cell receptor (beta chain) was found in a study of OX40 agonist ivuxolimab in advanced cancers. Method: immunoSEQ multiplex PCR; TCRdb's copy keeps in-frame clones and lacks some. The sample has roughly 50,000 clones, around three quarters seen once. This CDR3 has 14 residues. Germline CDR1 reads LNHDA; CDR2 reads SQIVND (reference sequence). V lost 10 bases, J lost 9 bases, and 22 bases lay in between. The sample consisted of CD4+ or CD8+ T cells sorted from blood, taken in a trial of the OX40 agonist ivuxolimab. This sequence originates from an adult with an advanced solid tumor such as melanoma, head and neck, liver or kidney cancer. The rearrangement links TRBV19 to TRBJ2-4; D possibly uses TRBD1 or TRBD2 (5 bases each). In DNA form, the CDR3 reads TGTGCCACCAGGCGCCAGCTAGCTGGGGGCATTCAGTACTTC. Protein: CATRRQLAGGIQYF.